This TCR beta chain was sequenced in a study of blood T cells in healthy people across ages. Trimming took 1 base from V and 0 from J, leaving 8 bases between them. The CDR3 has 15 amino acids. The table lists this clonotype with many counts. It was with a sample-barcoded 5' primer and a J-beta primer mix that a second PCR of roughly 7 to 12 cycles was run. TCRdb independently ran MiXCR on the 5' RACE reads; one entry per CDR3 protein. The data show just under 900,000 distinct CDR3 sequences, with 29% seen just once and 15% to 20% held by the top ten. The V and J genes are TRBV12-3 or TRBV12-4 and TRBJ2-3; D uncertain. The receptor was isolated from a woman aged 80 or older in good health. The sample was blood. CDR3 sequence (DNA): TGTGCCAGCAGTTTAGAGGCACTCAGCACAGATACGCAGTATTTT. Its translation is CASSLEALSTDTQYF.